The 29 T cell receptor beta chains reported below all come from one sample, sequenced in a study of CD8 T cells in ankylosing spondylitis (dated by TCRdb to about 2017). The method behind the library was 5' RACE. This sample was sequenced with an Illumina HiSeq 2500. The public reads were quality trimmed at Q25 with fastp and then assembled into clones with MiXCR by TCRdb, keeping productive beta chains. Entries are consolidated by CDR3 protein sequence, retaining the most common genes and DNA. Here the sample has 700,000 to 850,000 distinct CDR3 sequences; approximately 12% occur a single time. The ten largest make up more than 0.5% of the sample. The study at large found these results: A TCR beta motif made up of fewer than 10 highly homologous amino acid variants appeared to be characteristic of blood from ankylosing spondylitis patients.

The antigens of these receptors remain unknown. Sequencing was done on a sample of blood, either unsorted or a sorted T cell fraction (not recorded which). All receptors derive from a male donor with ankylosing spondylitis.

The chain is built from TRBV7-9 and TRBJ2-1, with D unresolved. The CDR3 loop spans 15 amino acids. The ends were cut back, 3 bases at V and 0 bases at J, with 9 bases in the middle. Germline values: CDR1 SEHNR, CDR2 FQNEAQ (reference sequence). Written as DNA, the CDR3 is TGTGCCAGCAGCTTGTGGCCGAACTCCTACAATGAGCAGTTCTTC. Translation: CASSLWPNSYNEQFF.

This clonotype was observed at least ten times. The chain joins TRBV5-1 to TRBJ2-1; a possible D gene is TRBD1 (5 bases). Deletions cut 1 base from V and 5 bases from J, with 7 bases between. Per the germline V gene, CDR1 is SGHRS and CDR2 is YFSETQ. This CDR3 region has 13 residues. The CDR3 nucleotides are TGCGCCAGCAGCTTGCTAGGGGACAATGAGCAGTTCTTC. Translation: CASSLLGDNEQFF.

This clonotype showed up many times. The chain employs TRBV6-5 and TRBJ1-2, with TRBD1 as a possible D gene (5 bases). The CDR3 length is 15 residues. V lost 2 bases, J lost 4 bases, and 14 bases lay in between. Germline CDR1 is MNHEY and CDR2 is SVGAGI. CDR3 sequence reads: CASSYLRGGSYGYTF. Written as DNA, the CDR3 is TGTGCCAGCAGTTACCTCCGGGGGGGTAGCTATGGCTACACCTTC.

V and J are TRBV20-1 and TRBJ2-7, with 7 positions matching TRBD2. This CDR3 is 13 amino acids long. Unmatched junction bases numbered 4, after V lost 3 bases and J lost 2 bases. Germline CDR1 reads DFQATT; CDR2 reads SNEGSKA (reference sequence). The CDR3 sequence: CSARPGGAYEQYF. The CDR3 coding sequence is TGCAGTGCTAGGCCGGGAGGTGCCTACGAGCAGTACTTC.

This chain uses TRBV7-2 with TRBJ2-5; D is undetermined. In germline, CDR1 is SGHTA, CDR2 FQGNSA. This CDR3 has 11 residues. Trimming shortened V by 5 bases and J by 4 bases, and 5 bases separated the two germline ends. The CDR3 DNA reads TGTGCCAGCAGCAACCTAGAGACCCAGTACTTC. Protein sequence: CASSNLETQYF.

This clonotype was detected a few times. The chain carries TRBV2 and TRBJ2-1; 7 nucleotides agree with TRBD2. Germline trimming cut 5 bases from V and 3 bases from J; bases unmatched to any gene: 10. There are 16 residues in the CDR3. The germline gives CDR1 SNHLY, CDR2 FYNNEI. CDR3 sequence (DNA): TGTGCCAGCAGTAACTCCCTAGCGGTGAACTACAATGAGCAGTTCTTC. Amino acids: CASSNSLAVNYNEQFF.

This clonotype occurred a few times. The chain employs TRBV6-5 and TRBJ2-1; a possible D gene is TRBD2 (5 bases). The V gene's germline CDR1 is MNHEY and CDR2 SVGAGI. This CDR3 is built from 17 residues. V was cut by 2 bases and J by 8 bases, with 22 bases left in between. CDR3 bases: TGTGCCAGCAGTTACCCCCTGGGTAGCGAGGTAAACGATGAGCAGTTCTTC. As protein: CASSYPLGSEVNDEQFF.

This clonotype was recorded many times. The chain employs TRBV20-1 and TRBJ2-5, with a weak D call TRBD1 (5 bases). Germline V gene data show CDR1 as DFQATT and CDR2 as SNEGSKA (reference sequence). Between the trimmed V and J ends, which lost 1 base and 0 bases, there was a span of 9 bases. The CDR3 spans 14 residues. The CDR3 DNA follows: TGCAGTGCTAGAGGGGGCGTTAACCAAGAGACCCAGTACTTC. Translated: CSARGGVNQETQYF.

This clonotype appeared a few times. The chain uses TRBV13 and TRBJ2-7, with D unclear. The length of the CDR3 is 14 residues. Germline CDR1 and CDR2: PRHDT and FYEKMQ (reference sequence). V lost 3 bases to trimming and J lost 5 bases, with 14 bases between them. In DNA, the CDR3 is TGTGCCAGCAGCTTCTCGACCAGATATGACGAGCAGTACTTC. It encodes CASSFSTRYDEQYF.

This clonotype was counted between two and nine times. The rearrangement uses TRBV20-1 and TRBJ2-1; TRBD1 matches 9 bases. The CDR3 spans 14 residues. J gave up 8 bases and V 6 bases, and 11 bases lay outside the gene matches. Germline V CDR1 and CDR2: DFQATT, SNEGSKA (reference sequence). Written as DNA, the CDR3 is TGCAGTGCCAAACCGGGACAGGGCGGCCATGAGCAGTTCTTC. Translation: CSAKPGQGGHEQFF.

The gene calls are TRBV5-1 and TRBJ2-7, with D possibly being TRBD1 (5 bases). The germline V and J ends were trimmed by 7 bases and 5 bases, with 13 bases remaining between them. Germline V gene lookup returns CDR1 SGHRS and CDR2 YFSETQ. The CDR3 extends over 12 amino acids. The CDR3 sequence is CASGAESHEQYF. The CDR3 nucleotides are TGCGCCAGCGGGGCGGAAAGCCACGAGCAGTACTTC.

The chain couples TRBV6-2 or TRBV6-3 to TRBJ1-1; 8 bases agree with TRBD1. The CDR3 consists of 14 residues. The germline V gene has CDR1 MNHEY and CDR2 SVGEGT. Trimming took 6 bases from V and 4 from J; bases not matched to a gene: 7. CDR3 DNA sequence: TGTGCCAGCAGAACAGGGGGTAGGATCACTGAAGCTTTCTTT. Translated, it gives CASRTGGRITEAFF.

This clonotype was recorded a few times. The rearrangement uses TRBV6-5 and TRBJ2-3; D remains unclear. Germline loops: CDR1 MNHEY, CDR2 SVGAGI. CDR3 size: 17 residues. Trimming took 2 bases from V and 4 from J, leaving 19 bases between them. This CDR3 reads CASSYGLGGVGADTQYF. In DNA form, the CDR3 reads TGTGCCAGCAGTTACGGGCTCGGCGGCGTCGGTGCAGATACGCAGTATTTT.

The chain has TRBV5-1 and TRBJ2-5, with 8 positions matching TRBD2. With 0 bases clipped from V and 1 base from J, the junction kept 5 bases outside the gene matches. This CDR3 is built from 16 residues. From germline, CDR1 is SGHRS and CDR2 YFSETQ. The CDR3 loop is CASSLEPAGVQETQYF. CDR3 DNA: TGCGCCAGCAGCTTGGAACCAGCGGGAGTCCAAGAGACCCAGTACTTC.

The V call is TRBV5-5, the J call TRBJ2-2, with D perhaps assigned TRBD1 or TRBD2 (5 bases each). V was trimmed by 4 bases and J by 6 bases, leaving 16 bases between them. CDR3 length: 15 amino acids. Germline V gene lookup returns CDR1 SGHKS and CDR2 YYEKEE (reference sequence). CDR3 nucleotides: TGTGCCAGCAGCCCGGGACCCCTCGGCGCCGGGGAGCTGTTTTTT. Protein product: CASSPGPLGAGELFF. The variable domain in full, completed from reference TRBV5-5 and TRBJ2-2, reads DAGVTQSPTHLIKTRGQQVTLRCSPISGHKSVSWYQQVLGQGPQFIFQYYEKEERGRGNFPDRFSARQFPNYSSELNVNALLLGDSALYLCASSPGPLGAGELFFGEGSRLTVL.

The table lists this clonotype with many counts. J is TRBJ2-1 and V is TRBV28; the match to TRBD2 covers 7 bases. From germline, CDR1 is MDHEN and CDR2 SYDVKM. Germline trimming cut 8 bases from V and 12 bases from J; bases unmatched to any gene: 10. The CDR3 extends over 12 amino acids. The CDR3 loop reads CASGGLLMRQFF. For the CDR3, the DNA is TGTGCCAGCGGGGGACTATTAATGAGGCAGTTCTTC.

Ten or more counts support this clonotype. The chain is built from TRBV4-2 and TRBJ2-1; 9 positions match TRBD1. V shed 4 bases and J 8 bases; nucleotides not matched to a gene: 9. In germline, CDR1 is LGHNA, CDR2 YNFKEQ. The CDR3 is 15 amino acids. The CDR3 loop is CASSPHRGQRDEQFF. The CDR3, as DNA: TGTGCCAGCAGCCCTCACAGGGGGCAGCGTGATGAGCAGTTCTTC.

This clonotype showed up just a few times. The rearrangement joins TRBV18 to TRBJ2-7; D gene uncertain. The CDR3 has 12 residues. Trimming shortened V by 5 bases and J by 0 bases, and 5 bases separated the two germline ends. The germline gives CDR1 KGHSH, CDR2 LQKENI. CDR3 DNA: TGTGCCAGCTCAATGAGCTCCTACGAGCAGTACTTC. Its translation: CASSMSSYEQYF.

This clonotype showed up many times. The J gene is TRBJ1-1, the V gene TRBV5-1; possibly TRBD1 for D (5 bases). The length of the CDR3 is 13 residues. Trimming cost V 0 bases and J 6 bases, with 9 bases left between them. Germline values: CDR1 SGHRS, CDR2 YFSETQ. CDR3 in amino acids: CASSLASTAEAFF. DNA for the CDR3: TGCGCCAGCAGCTTGGCCTCGACAGCTGAAGCTTTCTTT. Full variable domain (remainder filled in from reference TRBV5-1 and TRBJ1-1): KAGVTQTPRYLIKTRGQQVTLSCSPISGHRSVSWYQQTPGQGLQFLFEYFSETQRNKGNFPGRFSGRQFSNSRSEMNVSTLELGDSALYLCASSLASTAEAFFGQGTRLTVV.

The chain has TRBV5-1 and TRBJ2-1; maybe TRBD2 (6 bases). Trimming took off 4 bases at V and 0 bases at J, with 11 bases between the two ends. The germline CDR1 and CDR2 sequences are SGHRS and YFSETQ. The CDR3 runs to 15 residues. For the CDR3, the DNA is TGCGCCAGCAGCATGGACGGGGGCTCCTACAATGAGCAGTTCTTC. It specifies CASSMDGGSYNEQFF.

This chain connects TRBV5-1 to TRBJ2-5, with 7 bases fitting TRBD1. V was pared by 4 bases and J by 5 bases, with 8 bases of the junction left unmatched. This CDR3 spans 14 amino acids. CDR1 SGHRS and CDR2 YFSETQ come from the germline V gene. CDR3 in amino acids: CASSSRQGGETQYF. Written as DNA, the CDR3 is TGCGCCAGCAGCAGCCGACAGGGTGGGGAGACCCAGTACTTC.

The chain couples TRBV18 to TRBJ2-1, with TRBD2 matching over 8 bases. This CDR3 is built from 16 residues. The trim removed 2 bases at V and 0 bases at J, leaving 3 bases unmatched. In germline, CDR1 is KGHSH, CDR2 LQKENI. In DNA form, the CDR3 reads TGTGCCAGCTCACCAGGCGGGGGGATCTCCTACAATGAGCAGTTCTTC. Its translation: CASSPGGGISYNEQFF.

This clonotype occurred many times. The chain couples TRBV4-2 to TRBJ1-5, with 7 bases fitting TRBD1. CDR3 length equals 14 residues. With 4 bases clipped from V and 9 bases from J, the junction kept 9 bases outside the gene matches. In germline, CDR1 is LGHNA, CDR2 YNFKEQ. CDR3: CASSPKTGVGPQHF. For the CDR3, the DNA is TGTGCCAGCAGCCCAAAAACAGGGGTGGGGCCCCAGCATTTT.

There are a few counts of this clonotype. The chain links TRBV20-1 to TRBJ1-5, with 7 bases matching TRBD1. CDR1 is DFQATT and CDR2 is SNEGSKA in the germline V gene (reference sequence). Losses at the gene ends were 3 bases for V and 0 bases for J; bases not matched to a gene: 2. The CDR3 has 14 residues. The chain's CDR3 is CSARTGNSNQPQHF. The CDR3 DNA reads TGCAGTGCTAGGACAGGGAATAGCAATCAGCCCCAGCATTTT.

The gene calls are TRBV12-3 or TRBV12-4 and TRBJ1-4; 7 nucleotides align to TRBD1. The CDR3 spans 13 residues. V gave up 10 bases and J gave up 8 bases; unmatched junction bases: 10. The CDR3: CATRGQGGEKLFF. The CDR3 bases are TGTGCCACCAGGGGCCAGGGGGGGGAAAAACTGTTTTTT.

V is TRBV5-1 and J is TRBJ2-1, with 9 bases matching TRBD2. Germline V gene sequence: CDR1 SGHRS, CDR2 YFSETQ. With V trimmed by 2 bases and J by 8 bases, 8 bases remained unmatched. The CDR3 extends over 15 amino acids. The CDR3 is CASSFQASGTDEQFF. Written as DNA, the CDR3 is TGCGCCAGCAGCTTTCAGGCTAGCGGGACGGATGAGCAGTTCTTC.

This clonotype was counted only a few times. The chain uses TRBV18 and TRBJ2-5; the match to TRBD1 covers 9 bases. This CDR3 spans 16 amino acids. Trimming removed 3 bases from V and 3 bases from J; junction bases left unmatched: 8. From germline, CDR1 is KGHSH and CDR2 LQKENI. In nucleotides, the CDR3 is TGTGCCAGCTCACCCTCATATTGGACAGGGGAAGAGACCCAGTACTTC. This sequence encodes CASSPSYWTGEETQYF.

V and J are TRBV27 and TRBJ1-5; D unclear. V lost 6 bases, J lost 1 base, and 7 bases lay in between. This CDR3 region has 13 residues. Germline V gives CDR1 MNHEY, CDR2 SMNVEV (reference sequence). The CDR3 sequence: CASSSLSNQPQHF. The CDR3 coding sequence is TGTGCCAGCAGCTCTTTGAGCAATCAGCCCCAGCATTTT.

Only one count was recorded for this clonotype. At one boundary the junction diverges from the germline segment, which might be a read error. CDR3 residues: CCAPPWGAYEQYF. CDR3 nucleotide sequence: TGCTGTGCTCCACCATGGGGGGCCTACGAGCAGTACTTC. The chain recombines TRBV20-1 with TRBJ2-7, with a tentative D call TRBD2 (6 bases). The CDR3 runs to 13 residues. Germline values: CDR1 DFQATT, CDR2 SNEGSKA (reference sequence).